Shown below are 18 T cell receptor beta chains from a single sample sequenced in a study of blood T cell repertoires in COVID-19. Measured with immunoSEQ multiplex PCR; TCRdb has only the in-frame clones, and not every one. The sample lists some 130,000 clones; 55% to 75% were seen once. Material for sequencing was peripheral blood. The receptor set was obtained from a woman aged 70 to 79 with acute or convalescent COVID-19.

J is TRBJ2-5 and V is TRBV6-5; a weak D match, TRBD2 (5 bases). The CDR3 covers 14 residues. V was trimmed by 5 bases and J by 5 bases, leaving 15 bases between them. Germline assignment: CDR1 MNHEY and CDR2 SVGAGI. The CDR3 region has the DNA TGTGCCAGCAGTAAATTTAGCGAGGTCGAGACCCAGTACTTC. This codes for CASSKFSEVETQYF.

This chain uses TRBV3-1 (or the pseudogene TRBV3-2) with TRBJ2-1; a possible D gene is TRBD1 (6 bases). The V end lost 5 bases, the J end lost 10 bases, and 18 bases lay between the germline ends. The CDR3 is made up of 14 amino acids. From germline, CDR1 is LGHDT and CDR2 YNNKEL (reference sequence). The CDR3 sequence: CASSERFPGQEQFF. DNA for the CDR3: TGTGCCAGCAGCGAAAGGTTCCCCGGACAGGAGCAGTTCTTC.

This clone was seen a single time. The J gene is TRBJ1-5, the V gene TRBV2; D remains ambiguous. Germline V gene lookup returns CDR1 SNHLY and CDR2 FYNNEI. The CDR3 has 14 amino acids. Trimming stripped 0 bases from V and 0 bases from J, with 3 bases between. This chain's CDR3 is CASSEAISNQPQHF. DNA for the CDR3: TGTGCCAGCAGTGAAGCCATTAGCAATCAGCCCCAGCATTTT.

The rearrangement links TRBV19 to TRBJ2-1; D is possibly TRBD2 (7 bases). This CDR3 comprises 15 residues. Germline V CDR1 and CDR2: LNHDA, SQIVND (reference sequence). Trimming cost V 5 bases and J 5 bases, with 16 bases left between them. CDR3 nucleotides: TGTGCCAGTAGTTGGAGTGGAGGGGGGGACAATGAGCAGTTCTTC. Its translation is CASSWSGGGDNEQFF.

This clone was seen a handful of times. The V call is TRBV27, the J call TRBJ2-3; a weak D match, TRBD2 (5 bases). Germline assignment: CDR1 MNHEY and CDR2 SMNVEV (reference sequence). V lost 5 bases to trimming and J lost 0 bases, with 15 bases between them. The CDR3 spans 16 residues. The DNA of the CDR3 is TGTGCCAGCAGTCGCTCCGGACTGCTTAGCACAGATACGCAGTATTTT. Translation: CASSRSGLLSTDTQYF.

J is TRBJ1-4 and V is TRBV7-9, with 8 bases matching TRBD1. The J segment lost 7 bases and the V segment lost 10 bases, leaving 11 bases of the junction unmatched. Germline CDR1 SEHNR, CDR2 FQNEAQ (reference sequence). This CDR3 comprises 14 residues. The CDR3 nucleotides read TGTGCCACATTTCAGGGGGCGCAAGGTGAAAAACTGTTTTTT. It specifies CATFQGAQGEKLFF.

A note on this clone: Other DNA sequences in this specimen translate into the identical CDR3. The rearrangement joins TRBV11-2 to TRBJ1-1, with D possibly TRBD1 on 5 matching bases. This CDR3 has 14 residues. The V gene lost 3 bases and the J gene lost 4 bases, with 12 bases spanning the gap. Germline V lookup: CDR1 SGHAT, CDR2 FQNNGV. The DNA for the CDR3 is TGTGCCAGCAGCTTCGGGGGTCGGGGCACTGAAGCTTTCTTT. This encodes CASSFGGRGTEAFF.

The chain's CDR3 is CASSNQGQPQHF. The CDR3 DNA follows: TGTGCCAGTTCGAATCAGGGCCAGCCCCAGCATTTT. The chain is built from TRBV6-6 and TRBJ1-5; D might be TRBD1 (5 bases). Germline V CDR1 and CDR2: MNHNY, SVGAGI (reference sequence). Trimming removed 9 bases from V and 7 bases from J, with 13 bases in between. The CDR3 has 12 residues.

This clone was counted a few times. The gene calls are TRBV3-1 (or the pseudogene TRBV3-2) and TRBJ1-2; the match to TRBD1 covers 7 bases. The CDR3 sequence is 16 residues long. The V segment lost 1 base and the J segment 2 bases; nucleotides outside the gene matches: 7. Germline V gene data show CDR1 as LGHDT and CDR2 as YNNKEL (reference sequence). CDR3 amino acids: CASSQGQGGVNYGYTF. CDR3 coding DNA: TGTGCCAGCAGCCAAGGACAGGGCGGGGTCAACTATGGCTACACCTTC.

A remark on this clone: The sample carries other DNA sequences with the same CDR3. The rearrangement joins TRBV12-3 or TRBV12-4 to TRBJ1-3, with unresolved D. The CDR3 length is 11 residues. Trimming took off 5 bases at V and 4 bases at J, with 3 bases between the two ends. The CDR3 coding sequence is TGTGCCAGCAGTCGGGGAAACACCATATATTTT. Its protein product is CASSRGNTIYF.

This clone was observed a few times. The CDR3 here is CASSPKDRNSGNTIYF. The CDR3 nucleotides are TGTGCCAGCAGCCCGAAGGACAGAAACTCTGGAAACACCATATATTTT. The chain is built from TRBV9 and TRBJ1-3; TRBD1 is a possible D gene (6 bases). The length of the CDR3 is 16 residues. Germline V lookup: CDR1 SGDLS, CDR2 YYNGEE. V lost 4 bases to trimming and J lost 0 bases, with 14 bases between them.

This clone was observed once. The rearrangement joins TRBV5-5 to TRBJ2-2; 8 bases align to TRBD1. V lost 4 bases, J lost 5 bases, and 1 base stayed unmatched. Germline loops: CDR1 SGHKS, CDR2 YYEKEE (reference sequence). The CDR3 is 13 residues long. The CDR3 spells CASSRQGTGELFF. In nucleotides, the CDR3 is TGTGCCAGCAGCCGACAGGGGACCGGGGAGCTGTTTTTT.

The V and J genes are TRBV29-1 and TRBJ2-7, with a possible D match to TRBD1 (6 bases). The CDR3 covers 12 residues. V was cut by 7 bases and J by 2 bases, with 12 bases left in between. The germline V gene has CDR1 SQVTM and CDR2 ANQGSEA. The CDR3 region has the DNA TGCAGCGCCCAGGGGCAGGCCTACGAGCAGTACTTC. The encoded protein is CSAQGQAYEQYF.

The chain has TRBV6-5 and TRBJ2-3; TRBD1 is a possible D gene (6 bases). With 6 bases removed from V and 0 bases from J, the gap between germline ends came to 13 bases. CDR3 length: 15 amino acids. Germline-derived CDR1 and CDR2 are MNHEY and SVGAGI. This CDR3 is CASSADRSSTDTQYF. The CDR3 DNA sequence: TGTGCCAGCAGCGCAGACAGGTCTAGCACAGATACGCAGTATTTT.

The sample holds one count of this clone. This chain links TRBV12-5 with TRBJ2-5; D is unclear. The CDR3 extends over 12 amino acids. Between the trimmed V and J ends, which lost 3 bases and 3 bases, there was a span of 5 bases. The germline gives CDR1 LGHNT, CDR2 FRNRAP. The CDR3, as DNA: TGTGCTAGTGGTTTTACTGAAGAGACCCAGTACTTC. Translated: CASGFTEETQYF.

Concerning this clone: The same CDR3 is also encoded by other DNA sequences in this sample. This chain joins TRBV18 and TRBJ1-1, with 7 nucleotides matching TRBD1. This CDR3 region has 14 residues. V trimming: 3 bases; J trimming: 3 bases; junction bases outside the gene matches: 4. Germline CDR1 is KGHSH and CDR2 is LQKENI. The CDR3 DNA is TGTGCCAGCTCACCGCGACAGGGTGACACTGAAGCTTTCTTT. This gives the protein CASSPRQGDTEAFF.

This clone has a count of ten or more. The chain joins TRBV19 to TRBJ1-2; D remains unclear. The CDR3 consists of 13 residues. Germline V gene lookup returns CDR1 LNHDA and CDR2 SQIVND (reference sequence). Trimming shortened V by 6 bases and J by 6 bases, and 14 bases separated the two germline ends. As DNA, the CDR3 is TGTGCCAGTAGCTACCTCGGGGTCGATGGCTACACCTTC. Protein: CASSYLGVDGYTF.

The J gene is TRBJ1-4, the V gene TRBV4-3; possible D gene TRBD1, 6 bases. The CDR3 is 15 amino acids. The V gene lost 0 bases and the J gene lost 8 bases, with 13 bases spanning the gap. The germline V gene has CDR1 LGHNA and CDR2 YSLEER. CDR3 DNA: TGCGCCAGCAGCCAAGATGGCCAGGGGAGAGAAAAACTGTTTTTT. Amino acid sequence: CASSQDGQGREKLFF.